The rows below give T cell receptor beta chains drawn from one sample of a study of shared clonotypes between healthy human individuals. Data came from immunoSEQ multiplex PCR; TCRdb stores just in-frame clones and leaves some out. The sample lists over a million clones, 78% occurring once. Material: memory CD4+ T cells from PBMCs. These receptors all stem from a man between 18 and 29 years old in good health. Some clones in this sample may be carry-over from other donors' samples. Both conserved end residues are part of each CDR3. Fields, in order: J gene, clone size, D gene, V gene, CDR3 DNA, CDR3 protein. A D gene is named only where the DNA matches it firmly. For some rows the clone size is stated as once, few or many, or as a class when expanded; others skip it.

j_call: TRBJ2-5
clone_size: -
d_call: -
v_call: TRBV5-1
cdr3_nt: TGCGCCAGCAGCTTGGGGGAAACACAGGGGACCCAGTACTTC
cdr3_aa: CASSLGETQGTQYF

j_call: TRBJ2-2
clone_size: -
d_call: TRBD1
v_call: TRBV6-5
cdr3_nt: TGTGCCAGCAGTTCAGGGGGCAGGTATACCGGGGAGCTGTTTTTT
cdr3_aa: CASSSGGRYTGELFF

j_call: TRBJ1-4
clone_size: few
d_call: -
v_call: TRBV2
cdr3_nt: TGTGCCAGCACCAGATCGACCCCTAATGAAAAACTGTTTTTT
cdr3_aa: CASTRSTPNEKLFF

j_call: TRBJ2-5
clone_size: -
d_call: -
v_call: TRBV28
cdr3_nt: TGTGCCAGCAGTAGAGGCGGGACCCTACAAGAGACCCAGTACTTC
cdr3_aa: CASSRGGTLQETQYF

j_call: TRBJ1-1
clone_size: -
d_call: -
v_call: TRBV7-3
cdr3_nt: TGTGCCAGCAGCTCCACAGGGTTGACTGAAGCTTTCTTT
cdr3_aa: CASSSTGLTEAFF

j_call: TRBJ2-1
clone_size: -
d_call: -
v_call: TRBV11-1
cdr3_nt: TGTGCCAGCAGGTCCTACTCCTACAATGAGCAGTTCTTC
cdr3_aa: CASRSYSYNEQFF

j_call: TRBJ1-2
clone_size: -
d_call: -
v_call: TRBV18
cdr3_nt: TGTGCCAGCTCAACTAAAAAGAACTATGGCTACACCTTC
cdr3_aa: CASSTKKNYGYTF

j_call: TRBJ2-5
clone_size: -
d_call: -
v_call: TRBV6-1
cdr3_nt: TGTGCCACTCAAGGCCGGGGGAGGGAGACCCAGTACTTC
cdr3_aa: CATQGRGRETQYF

j_call: TRBJ2-1
clone_size: -
d_call: TRBD1
v_call: TRBV28
cdr3_nt: TGTGCCAGCAGCTCGCAAAAAGTGGACAGGGGTTCCTACAATGAGCAGTTCTTC
cdr3_aa: CASSSQKVDRGSYNEQFF

j_call: TRBJ2-3
clone_size: few
d_call: TRBD2
v_call: TRBV9
cdr3_nt: TGTGCCAGCAGCGTACAGACTAGCGCTTTGGCCCCAGCAGATACGCAGTATTTT
cdr3_aa: CASSVQTSALAPADTQYF

j_call: TRBJ2-3
clone_size: -
d_call: TRBD2
v_call: TRBV7-9
cdr3_nt: TGTGCCAGCAGCCGTTCGACTAGCGGGACCACAGATACGCAGTATTTT
cdr3_aa: CASSRSTSGTTDTQYF

j_call: TRBJ2-3
clone_size: -
d_call: TRBD2
v_call: TRBV28
cdr3_nt: TGTGCCAGCAGTTTCCCAACGACTAGCGGGAGTGGAGATACGCAGTATTTT
cdr3_aa: CASSFPTTSGSGDTQYF

j_call: TRBJ2-3
clone_size: -
d_call: -
v_call: TRBV11-2
cdr3_nt: TGTGCCAGCAGCCCCTCGGGGTCCCAGGGAGATACGCAGTATTTT
cdr3_aa: CASSPSGSQGDTQYF

j_call: TRBJ2-1
clone_size: once
d_call: TRBD2
v_call: TRBV5-1
cdr3_nt: TGCGCCAGCAGCTTGGCGGGGGCGGGACTAGATTACAATGAGCAGTTCTTC
cdr3_aa: CASSLAGAGLDYNEQFF

j_call: TRBJ2-1
clone_size: -
d_call: -
v_call: TRBV6-5
cdr3_nt: TGTGCCAGCAGTTACCTACCGACTGGATCCTACAATGAGCAGTTCTTC
cdr3_aa: CASSYLPTGSYNEQFF

j_call: TRBJ1-3
clone_size: -
d_call: -
v_call: TRBV28
cdr3_nt: TGTGCCAGCAGTTCACCCAGCGGCTCTGGAAACACCATATATTTT
cdr3_aa: CASSSPSGSGNTIYF

j_call: TRBJ1-2
clone_size: -
d_call: TRBD1
v_call: TRBV23-1
cdr3_nt: TGCGCCAGCAGTCAATCGAGGACAGGCGCCTATGGCTACACCTTC
cdr3_aa: CASSQSRTGAYGYTF

j_call: TRBJ2-7
clone_size: -
d_call: TRBD2
v_call: TRBV6-6
cdr3_nt: TGTGCCAGCAGTTACGCTAGCGGGAGGCCAATCGGAGAGCAGTACTTC
cdr3_aa: CASSYASGRPIGEQYF

j_call: TRBJ1-2
clone_size: few
d_call: -
v_call: TRBV10-3
cdr3_nt: TGTGCCATCAGTGGACGTTGGGGTCGAGACTATGGCTACACCTTC
cdr3_aa: CAISGRWGRDYGYTF

j_call: TRBJ2-1
clone_size: -
d_call: -
v_call: TRBV28
cdr3_nt: TGTGCCAGCAGTTTAGTAACGGGAGAGCAGTTCTTC
cdr3_aa: CASSLVTGEQFF

j_call: TRBJ2-3
clone_size: -
d_call: -
v_call: TRBV13
cdr3_nt: TGTGCCAGCAGCTCACTAGATACGCAGTATTTT
cdr3_aa: CASSSLDTQYF

j_call: TRBJ2-5
clone_size: once
d_call: -
v_call: TRBV5-8
cdr3_nt: TGTGCCAGCAGCAGACCAGGGGCCCCGGGGACCCAGTACTTC
cdr3_aa: CASSRPGAPGTQYF

j_call: TRBJ1-1
clone_size: few
d_call: TRBD1
v_call: TRBV4-2
cdr3_nt: TGTGCCAGCAGCCAGGACAGGGTACCTGAAGCTTTCTTT
cdr3_aa: CASSQDRVPEAFF

j_call: TRBJ2-2
clone_size: -
d_call: -
v_call: TRBV11-3
cdr3_nt: TGTGCCAGCAGCTTAGAGGGAGTATCGAACACCGGGGAGCTGTTTTTT
cdr3_aa: CASSLEGVSNTGELFF

j_call: TRBJ2-5
clone_size: once
d_call: TRBD2
v_call: TRBV7-7
cdr3_nt: TGTGCCAGCAGCTGGGGGGGCCAAGAGACCCAGTACTTC
cdr3_aa: CASSWGGQETQYF

j_call: TRBJ1-2
clone_size: -
d_call: -
v_call: TRBV29-1
cdr3_nt: TGCAGCGCCGAAGGGAACGTAGAAGGCTACACCTTC
cdr3_aa: CSAEGNVEGYTF

j_call: TRBJ2-3
clone_size: few
d_call: TRBD2
v_call: TRBV5-4
cdr3_nt: TGTGCCAGCAGCTCGGTGGCTAGCGGGAGGGGTGCGGAAGATACGCAGTATTTT
cdr3_aa: CASSSVASGRGAEDTQYF

j_call: TRBJ2-3
clone_size: once
d_call: TRBD2
v_call: TRBV7-9
cdr3_nt: TGTGCCAGCAGCTTAGCACCACTAGCGTCAGATACGCAGTATTTT
cdr3_aa: CASSLAPLASDTQYF

j_call: TRBJ2-2
clone_size: -
d_call: TRBD2
v_call: TRBV28
cdr3_nt: TGTGCCACCAGCGGACTAGCGCGAAACACCGGGGAGCTGTTTTTT
cdr3_aa: CATSGLARNTGELFF

j_call: TRBJ1-2
clone_size: -
d_call: -
v_call: TRBV4-1
cdr3_nt: TGCGCCAGCAGCCAAGATCGGCCGGGTAACTATGGCTACACCTTC
cdr3_aa: CASSQDRPGNYGYTF

j_call: TRBJ2-2
clone_size: -
d_call: -
v_call: TRBV5-1
cdr3_nt: TGCGCCAGCAGTTTATTCGGGTTTGGGGGACGTGAAAACACCGGGGAGCTGTTTTTT
cdr3_aa: CASSLFGFGGRENTGELFF

j_call: TRBJ2-7
clone_size: -
d_call: -
v_call: TRBV28
cdr3_nt: TGTGCCAGTGCCCGTGGGGGCTACGAGCAGTACTTC
cdr3_aa: CASARGGYEQYF

j_call: TRBJ1-1
clone_size: -
d_call: -
v_call: TRBV7-7
cdr3_nt: TGTGCCAGCAGCTTGGGTTTGGGGGATGAAGCTTTCTTT
cdr3_aa: CASSLGLGDEAFF

j_call: TRBJ1-1
clone_size: -
d_call: -
v_call: TRBV28
cdr3_nt: TGTGCCAGCAGTTTGCGGGTTGCGACTGAAGCTTTCTTT
cdr3_aa: CASSLRVATEAFF

j_call: TRBJ1-4
clone_size: -
d_call: TRBD1
v_call: TRBV2
cdr3_nt: TGTGCCAGCAGGAATCAGGGGGCGCCTAATGAAAAACTGTTTTTT
cdr3_aa: CASRNQGAPNEKLFF

j_call: TRBJ2-1
clone_size: many
d_call: TRBD2
v_call: TRBV7-2
cdr3_nt: TGTGCCAGCAGCTGGGGACTAGCTCCCTACAATGAGCAGTTCTTC
cdr3_aa: CASSWGLAPYNEQFF

j_call: TRBJ2-5
clone_size: -
d_call: -
v_call: TRBV7-9
cdr3_nt: TGTGCCAGCAGCGCGGCCACGGCGGTGACCCAGTACTTC
cdr3_aa: CASSAATAVTQYF

j_call: TRBJ1-2
clone_size: -
d_call: -
v_call: TRBV6-1
cdr3_nt: TGTGCCAGCACCAAAGGGGGGGATAACTATGGCTACACCTTC
cdr3_aa: CASTKGGDNYGYTF

j_call: TRBJ1-1
clone_size: -
d_call: -
v_call: TRBV7-3
cdr3_nt: TGTGCCAGCAGCTTAATGGATGGCACTGAAGCTTTCTTT
cdr3_aa: CASSLMDGTEAFF

j_call: TRBJ2-7
clone_size: -
d_call: -
v_call: TRBV30
cdr3_nt: TGTGCCTGGGCGGGTCGGGGAACAATAACCTACGAGCAGTACTTC
cdr3_aa: CAWAGRGTITYEQYF

j_call: TRBJ2-7
clone_size: -
d_call: TRBD2
v_call: TRBV7-8
cdr3_nt: TGTGCCAGCAGCCAACTAGCGGGTTACGAGCAGTACTTC
cdr3_aa: CASSQLAGYEQYF

j_call: TRBJ2-3
clone_size: -
d_call: -
v_call: TRBV5-4
cdr3_nt: TGTGCCAGCAGCCCACAGGGAGGGAGCACAGATACGCAGTATTTT
cdr3_aa: CASSPQGGSTDTQYF

j_call: TRBJ2-7
clone_size: few
d_call: TRBD1
v_call: TRBV28
cdr3_nt: TGTGCCAGCAGTGGACTATGGGACAGGGGGCAATACGAGCAGTACTTC
cdr3_aa: CASSGLWDRGQYEQYF

j_call: TRBJ1-2
clone_size: once
d_call: -
v_call: TRBV19
cdr3_nt: TGTGCCAGTACCTCACCCCTCCGGGACGGGAACTATGGCTACACCTTC
cdr3_aa: CASTSPLRDGNYGYTF

j_call: TRBJ2-2
clone_size: -
d_call: -
v_call: TRBV25-1
cdr3_nt: TGTGCCAGCAGTGAATCCGCGGCCCCGAACACCGGGGAGCTGTTTTTT
cdr3_aa: CASSESAAPNTGELFF

j_call: TRBJ2-7
clone_size: -
d_call: TRBD2
v_call: TRBV6-5
cdr3_nt: TGTGCCAGCAGTTACTCAAGGGGCGGGAGGGGAAGCCGGCAGTACTTC
cdr3_aa: CASSYSRGGRGSRQYF